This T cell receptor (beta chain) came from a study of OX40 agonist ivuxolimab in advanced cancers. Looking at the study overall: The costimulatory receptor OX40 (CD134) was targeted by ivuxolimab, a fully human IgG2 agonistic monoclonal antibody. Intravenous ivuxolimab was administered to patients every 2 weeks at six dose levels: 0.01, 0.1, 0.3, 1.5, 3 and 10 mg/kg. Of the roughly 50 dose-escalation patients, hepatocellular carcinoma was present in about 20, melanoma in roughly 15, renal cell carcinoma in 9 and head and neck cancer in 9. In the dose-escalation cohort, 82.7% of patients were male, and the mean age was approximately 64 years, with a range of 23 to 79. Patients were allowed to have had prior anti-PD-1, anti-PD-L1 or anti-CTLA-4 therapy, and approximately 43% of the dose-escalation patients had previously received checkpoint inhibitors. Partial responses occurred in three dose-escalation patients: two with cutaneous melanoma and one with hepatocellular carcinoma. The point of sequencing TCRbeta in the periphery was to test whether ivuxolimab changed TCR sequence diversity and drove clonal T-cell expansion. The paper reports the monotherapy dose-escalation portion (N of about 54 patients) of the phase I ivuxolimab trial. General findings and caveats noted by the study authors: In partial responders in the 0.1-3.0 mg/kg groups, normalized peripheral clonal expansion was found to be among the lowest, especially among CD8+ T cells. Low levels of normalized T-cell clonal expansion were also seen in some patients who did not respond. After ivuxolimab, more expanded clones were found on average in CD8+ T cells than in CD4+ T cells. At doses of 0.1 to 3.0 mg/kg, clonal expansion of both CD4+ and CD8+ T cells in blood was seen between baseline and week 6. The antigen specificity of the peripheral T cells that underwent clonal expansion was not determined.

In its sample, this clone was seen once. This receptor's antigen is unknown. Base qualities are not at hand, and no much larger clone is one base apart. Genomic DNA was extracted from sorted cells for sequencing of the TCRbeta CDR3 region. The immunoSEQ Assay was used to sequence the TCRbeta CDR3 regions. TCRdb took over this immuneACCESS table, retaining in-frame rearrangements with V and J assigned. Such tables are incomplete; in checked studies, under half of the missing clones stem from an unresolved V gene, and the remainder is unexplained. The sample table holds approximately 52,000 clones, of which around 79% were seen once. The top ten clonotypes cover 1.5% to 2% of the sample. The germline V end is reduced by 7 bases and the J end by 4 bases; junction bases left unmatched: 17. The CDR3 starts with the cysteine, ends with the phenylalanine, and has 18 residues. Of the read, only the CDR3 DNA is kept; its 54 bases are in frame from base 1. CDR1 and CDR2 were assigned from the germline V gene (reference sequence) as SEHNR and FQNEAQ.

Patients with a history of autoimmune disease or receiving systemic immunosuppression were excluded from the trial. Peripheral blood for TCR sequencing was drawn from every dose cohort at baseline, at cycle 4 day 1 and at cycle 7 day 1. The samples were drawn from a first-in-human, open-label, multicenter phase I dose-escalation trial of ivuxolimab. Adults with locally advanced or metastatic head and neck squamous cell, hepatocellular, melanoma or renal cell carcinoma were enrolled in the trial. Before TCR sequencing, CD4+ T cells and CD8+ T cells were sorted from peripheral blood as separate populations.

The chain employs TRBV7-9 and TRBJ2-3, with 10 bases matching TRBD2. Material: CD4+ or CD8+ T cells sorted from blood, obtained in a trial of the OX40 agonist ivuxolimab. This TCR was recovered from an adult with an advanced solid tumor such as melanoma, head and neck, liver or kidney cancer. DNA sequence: TGTGCCAGCATTTCTGGGTCTAGCGGGAGAAGTACAGCAGATACGCAGTATTTT. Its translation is CASISGSSGRSTADTQYF.